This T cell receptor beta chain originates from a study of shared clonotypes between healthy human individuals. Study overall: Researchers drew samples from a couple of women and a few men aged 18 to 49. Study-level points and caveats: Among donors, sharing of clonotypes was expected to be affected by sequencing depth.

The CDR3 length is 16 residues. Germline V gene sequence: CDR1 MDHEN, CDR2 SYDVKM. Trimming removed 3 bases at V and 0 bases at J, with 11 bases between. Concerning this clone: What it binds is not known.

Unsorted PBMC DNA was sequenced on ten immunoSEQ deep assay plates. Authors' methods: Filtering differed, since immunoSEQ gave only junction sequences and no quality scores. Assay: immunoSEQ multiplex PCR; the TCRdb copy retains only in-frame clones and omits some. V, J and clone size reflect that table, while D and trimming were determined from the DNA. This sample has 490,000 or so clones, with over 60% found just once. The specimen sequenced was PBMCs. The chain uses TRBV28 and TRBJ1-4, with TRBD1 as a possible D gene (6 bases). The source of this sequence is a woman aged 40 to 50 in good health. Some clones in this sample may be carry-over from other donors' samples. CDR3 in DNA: TGTGCCAGCAGTTTCCCCGGGACACCAACTAATGAAAAACTGTTTTTT. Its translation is CASSFPGTPTNEKLFF.